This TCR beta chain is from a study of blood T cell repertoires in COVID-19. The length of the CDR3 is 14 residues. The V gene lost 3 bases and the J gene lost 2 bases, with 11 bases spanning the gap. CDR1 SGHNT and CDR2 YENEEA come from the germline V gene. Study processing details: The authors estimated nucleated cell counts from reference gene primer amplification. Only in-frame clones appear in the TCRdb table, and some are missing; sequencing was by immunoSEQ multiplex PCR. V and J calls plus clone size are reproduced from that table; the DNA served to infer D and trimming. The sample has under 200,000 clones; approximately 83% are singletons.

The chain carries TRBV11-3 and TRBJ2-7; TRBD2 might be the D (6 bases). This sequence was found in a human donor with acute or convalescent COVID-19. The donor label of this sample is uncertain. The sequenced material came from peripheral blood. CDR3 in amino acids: CASSLRAGTYEQYF. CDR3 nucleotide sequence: TGTGCCAGCAGCTTGCGGGCGGGGACCTACGAGCAGTACTTC.